This T cell receptor (beta chain) was sequenced in a study of cytomegalovirus exposure and HLA in healthy donors. Study results and caveats: According to an earlier analysis, most TCR beta V segments yielded productive rearrangements about 90% or about 30% of the time. Within the data, a cluster of highly shared sequence variants was likely a sequencing artifact. Prediction of most subjects' HLA-A and HLA-B alleles by TCR beta sequences was reportedly accurate. The only immune exposure information that was available was CMV serostatus.

In the case of this clone: The antigen is not known.

Researchers ran the PCR with 60 Vbeta and 13 Jbeta primers. Sequencing was performed with immunoSEQ multiplex PCR; in TCRdb, only in-frame clones are kept and a portion is missing. Of roughly 130,000 clones in the sample, roughly four fifths were seen once. This CDR3 region has 16 residues. Germline loops: CDR1 MNHNY, CDR2 SVGAGI (reference sequence). Trimming cost V 6 bases and J 2 bases, with 20 bases left between them. This sequence joins TRBV6-6 and TRBJ2-7, with D possibly being TRBD2 (6 bases). Sequenced: PBMCs. This clonotype was sampled from a male donor in good health and CMV-seropositive. CDR3 loop: CASSSPAPSETYEQYF. The CDR3 DNA sequence: TGTGCCAGCAGCTCCCCAGCCCCTAGCGAGACCTACGAGCAGTACTTC.